This T cell receptor beta chain appears in the sequencing data of a study of blood T cells in healthy people across ages. Germline values: CDR1 DFQATT, CDR2 SNEGSKA (reference sequence). The CDR3 is 14 residues long. V was pared by 0 bases and J by 0 bases, with 6 bases between. Combining a sample-barcoded 5' primer with a J-beta primer mix, a second PCR ran for roughly 7 to 11 cycles. One entry per CDR3 protein, called by TCRdb with MiXCR from the 5' RACE reads. The sample contains approximately 780,000 distinct CDR3 sequences, around 25% of which appear only once. This sample also appeared in a second study, on T cells of mothers and their children. Per that study: Per mother, over 8.5 million TCR beta CDR3 reads were obtained; per child, approximately 3.3 million.

The origin of this receptor is a boy between 10 and 17 years old in good health. The sample taken for sequencing was blood. V is TRBV20-1 and J is TRBJ2-1; TRBD1 might be the D (5 bases). This CDR3 reads CSAREDSSYNEQFF. In DNA form, the CDR3 reads TGCAGTGCTAGAGAAGACAGCTCCTACAATGAGCAGTTCTTC.